The 2 T cell receptor beta chains in this list originate from one sample, sequenced in a study of T cells in Graves' hyperthyroidism and ophthalmopathy (dated by TCRdb to between 2019 and 2020). The library was generated by multiplex PCR. The instrument was an Illumina HiSeq 2000. The TCR beta CDR3 regions were amplified from RNA transcripts. The TCR CDR3 was subjected to a first round of RT-PCR using the HTBI primer set and the Qiagen OneStep RT-PCR kit. TCRdb cleaned the public reads at Q25 with fastp, built clones with MiXCR and kept in-frame beta chains. For every CDR3 protein sequence, its rows merge into one entry that carries the most common genes and DNA. The sample data list around 340,000 distinct CDR3 sequences, and 15% to 20% of these were observed just once. The ten biggest clones cover around 15% of the sample. What was sequenced was blood. The receptors here all came from a woman aged 40 to 50 with Graves' ophthalmopathy.

A few counts support this clonotype. V gene TRBV6-1 combines with J gene TRBJ1-5; 7 nucleotides agree with TRBD1. The CDR3 is 15 amino acids. Per germline, CDR1 MNHNS and CDR2 SASEGT. The V gene end was trimmed by 7 bases and the J gene end by 5 bases; junction bases not matched to a gene: 11. The CDR3 loop reads CASKRDSGIDQPQHF. Here the CDR3 DNA reads TGTGCCAGCAAGAGGGACAGCGGGATCGATCAGCCCCAGCATTTT.

The chain links TRBV27 to TRBJ1-2, with D possibly TRBD1 on 5 matching bases. Trimming took 5 bases from V and 2 from J, leaving 9 bases between them. Germline V gene data show CDR1 as MNHEY and CDR2 as SMNVEV (reference sequence). The CDR3 loop spans 13 amino acids. The DNA for the CDR3 is TGTGCCAGCAGTAACGGGGGAAACTATGGCTACACCTTC. As protein: CASSNGGNYGYTF.